Presented here are 29 T cell receptor beta chains from one specimen sequenced in a study of T-cell reconstitution after alpha-beta-depleted transplantation in children. Library preparation (for TCRbeta) was performed with unique molecular identifiers. TCRdb processed the PCR reads anew with MiXCR; each CDR3 protein has one entry. The sample consists of some 240,000 distinct CDR3 sequences, about 11% of them appearing once. Here the sequenced sample was PBMCs from the stem cell graft donor, taken from the stem cell graft. These receptors originate from a human donor who donated a stem cell graft to a child with acute lymphoblastic leukemia.

With respect to this clonotype: The missing conserved phenylalanine or tryptophan at the end of this CDR3 makes a read error likely. The genes are TRBV18 and TRBJ1-1, with 8 bases that match TRBD1. The CDR3 is 15 amino acids. CDR1 and CDR2 (germline): KGHSH, LQKENI. V dropped 4 bases and J dropped 3; count of bases not matched to a gene: 7. The CDR3 bases are TGTGCCAGCTCACAATCGGACAGGGTGGACACTGAAGCTTTCTTG. Amino acids: CASSQSDRVDTEAFL.

This clonotype was seen repeatedly, ten times or more. The chain links TRBV9 to TRBJ2-1; 10 bases line up with TRBD2. V was clipped by 4 bases and J by 8 bases; unmatched bases: 6. From germline, CDR1 is SGDLS and CDR2 YYNGEE. The CDR3 runs to 14 residues. DNA of the CDR3: TGTGCCAGCAGCACTCTAGCGGGAGAGCATGAGCAGTTCTTC. Its protein product is CASSTLAGEHEQFF.

As to this clonotype: A read error is possible here, since a much larger clone lies one base away. The chain employs TRBV27 and TRBJ1-1; D is unclear. V gave up 7 bases and J gave up 3 bases, with 9 bases separating them. This CDR3 has 12 residues. The germline CDR1 and CDR2 sequences are MNHEY and SMNVEV (reference sequence). The CDR3 DNA reads TGTGCCAGCATCCCTGGGGACACTGAAGCTTTCTTT. Protein product: CASIPGDTEAFF.

This clonotype occurred many times. This rearrangement joins TRBV7-2 to TRBJ2-1, with D unclear. The V end was cut by 9 bases, the J end by 6 bases, with 21 bases between. CDR3 length equals 15 residues. The germline V gene encodes CDR1 SGHTA and CDR2 FQGNSA. Here the CDR3 reads CASKAGPTTVNEQFF. CDR3 coding DNA: TGTGCCAGTAAAGCCGGGCCTACTACGGTCAATGAGCAGTTCTTC.

At least ten counts were recorded for this clonotype. The gene calls are TRBV27 and TRBJ1-1; D gene unclear. Looked up from germline, CDR1 is MNHEY and CDR2 is SMNVEV (reference sequence). V gave up 8 bases and J gave up 0 bases, with 19 bases separating them. The CDR3 runs to 16 residues. The CDR3 protein is CASAFYPADLNTEAFF. CDR3 nucleotide sequence: TGTGCCAGCGCATTCTACCCGGCGGACTTGAACACTGAAGCTTTCTTT.

About this clonotype: A single base separates this from a much larger clone, so it may be a read error. The chain joins TRBV6-5 to TRBJ2-3; no clear D. CDR1 and CDR2 (germline): MNHEY, SVGAGI. Between the trimmed V and J ends, which lost 6 bases and 7 bases, there was a span of 20 bases. CDR3 length equals 15 residues. The CDR3 sequence is CASSYQVNWPNTQYF. As DNA, the CDR3 is TGTGCCAGCAGCTATCAGGTTAACTGGCCAAATACGCAGTATTTT.

This clonotype has a count of ten or more. The chain joins TRBV27 to TRBJ2-6; no definite D call. Germline loops: CDR1 MNHEY, CDR2 SMNVEV (reference sequence). Trimming removed 1 base from V and 1 base from J, with 8 bases in between. The CDR3 runs to 16 residues. CDR3 sequence (DNA): TGTGCCAGCAGTTTATTTCAAACATCTGGGGCCAACGTCCTGACTTTC. Protein sequence: CASSLFQTSGANVLTF. The full variable domain, with the rest looked up from reference TRBV27 and TRBJ2-6, is EAQVTQNPRYLITVTGKKLTVTCSQNMNHEYMSWYRQDPGLGLRQIYYSMNVEVTDKGDVPEGYKVSRKEKRNFPLILESPSPNQTSLYFCASSLFQTSGANVLTFGAGSRLTVL.

In its sample, this clonotype was seen many times. V gene TRBV3-1 combines with J gene TRBJ1-1; TRBD1 matches 9 bases. This CDR3 comprises 13 residues. Germline values: CDR1 LGHDT, CDR2 YNNKEL (reference sequence). V shed 6 bases and J 4 bases; nucleotides not matched to a gene: 3. CDR3 region: CASSWDRATEAFF. CDR3 nucleotides: TGTGCCAGCAGTTGGGACAGGGCCACTGAAGCTTTCTTT. Drawing the rest from reference TRBV3-1 and TRBJ1-1, the complete variable domain is DTAVSQTPKYLVTQMGNDKSIKCEQNLGHDTMYWYKQDSKKFLKIMFSYNNKELIINETVPNRFSPKSPDKAHLNLHINSLELGDSAVYFCASSWDRATEAFFGQGTRLTVV.

Details on this clonotype: A much bigger clone sits one base away, suggesting this may be a read error. The gene calls are TRBV6-1 and TRBJ1-3; D ambiguous. CDR3 size: 15 residues. CDR1 and CDR2 (germline): MNHNS, SASEGT. The chain's CDR3 is CASVEVLGSGNAIYF. CDR3 bases: TGTGCCAGCGTCGAGGTTCTTGGATCTGGAAACGCCATATATTTT.

This clonotype was observed many times. The rearrangement joins TRBV9 to TRBJ1-5; no clear D gene. V lost 0 bases and J 0 bases, leaving 13 bases between the germline ends. Germline CDR1 and CDR2: SGDLS and YYNGEE. CDR3 length: 17 amino acids. The CDR3 nucleotides are TGTGCCAGCAGCGTAGAGGCGGAGCCTTATAGCAATCAGCCCCAGCATTTT. Translation gives CASSVEAEPYSNQPQHF.

Many counts were recorded for this clonotype. The chain couples TRBV27 to TRBJ1-5; D is perhaps TRBD1 (6 bases). The CDR3 runs 12 residues. The ends were cut back, 9 bases at V and 3 bases at J, with 9 bases in the middle. The germline V gene has CDR1 MNHEY and CDR2 SMNVEV (reference sequence). The CDR3 DNA is TGTGCCAGTTGGGACATCAATCAGCCCCAGCATTTT. It yields the protein CASWDINQPQHF.

This clonotype came up many times. The V and J genes are TRBV28 and TRBJ2-2; 7 bases align to TRBD1. Trimming removed 3 bases from V and 1 base from J; junction bases left unmatched: 2. The CDR3 is 15 amino acids. Germline V lookup: CDR1 MDHEN, CDR2 SYDVKM. CDR3 sequence reads: CASSLGTVNTGELFF. Here the CDR3 DNA reads TGTGCCAGCAGTTTGGGGACAGTGAACACCGGGGAGCTGTTTTTT.

This clonotype was seen only a few times. The gene calls are TRBV6-2 or TRBV6-3 and TRBJ2-1; tentative D call: TRBD2 (6 bases). The CDR3 length is 16 residues. The V end lost 6 bases, the J end lost 9 bases, and 24 bases lay between the germline ends. Germline CDR1 is MNHEY and CDR2 is SVGEGT. CDR3 nucleotides: TGTGCCAGCAGCAAATTCGGGACTTCTCTGAAAAGTGAGCAGTTCTTC. As protein: CASSKFGTSLKSEQFF.

This clonotype was detected ten times or more. The V and J genes are TRBV20-1 and TRBJ1-1; D is unresolved. Trimming removed 0 bases from V and 0 bases from J, with 8 bases in between. There are 14 residues in the CDR3. Germline lookup yields CDR1 DFQATT and CDR2 SNEGSKA (reference sequence). CDR3 amino acids: CSAREASLNTEAFF. The CDR3, as DNA: TGCAGTGCTAGAGAGGCCAGCTTGAACACTGAAGCTTTCTTT.

Ten or more counts support this clonotype. V and J are TRBV15 and TRBJ1-3, with D hard to call. CDR3 length: 13 amino acids. Trimming stripped 6 bases from V and 4 bases from J, with 10 bases between. Germline V gene lookup returns CDR1 LNHNV and CDR2 YYDKDF (reference sequence). The CDR3 DNA reads TGTGCCACCAGTCACAGTGCCGGAAACACCATATATTTT. It codes for CATSHSAGNTIYF. The whole variable domain, remainder taken from reference TRBV15 and TRBJ1-3, is DAMVIQNPRYQVTQFGKPVTLSCSQTLNHNVMYWYQQKSSQAPKLLFHYYDKDFNNEADTPDNFQSRRPNTSFCFLDIRSPGLGDTAMYLCATSHSAGNTIYFGEGSWLTVV.

This clonotype has ten or more counts. At one of its ends the junction is not consistent with the germline gene, which may arise from a read error. V gene TRBV20-1 combines with J gene TRBJ1-2, with 7 nucleotides matching TRBD1. CDR1 and CDR2 from the germline V gene are DFQATT and SNEGSKA (reference sequence). The CDR3 covers 14 residues. The CDR3 loop is CSAGDRDSNYGYTF. The CDR3 DNA reads TGCAGTGCTGGAGACAGGGACTCTAACTATGGCTACACCTTC.

This clonotype appeared many times. The rearrangement uses TRBV6-5 and TRBJ1-1, with D hard to call. The CDR3 totals 14 residues. Germline-derived CDR1 and CDR2 are MNHEY and SVGAGI. The ends were cut back, 5 bases at V and 1 base at J, with 11 bases in the middle. CDR3 sequence: CASSPWEGNTEAFF. CDR3 DNA: TGTGCCAGCAGTCCCTGGGAGGGGAACACTGAAGCTTTCTTT.

There are many counts of this clonotype. The V and J genes are TRBV5-1 and TRBJ2-5; D may match TRBD1 or TRBD2 (5 bases each). The CDR3 totals 14 residues. V was trimmed by 1 base and J by 3 bases, leaving 10 bases between them. The V gene's germline CDR1 is SGHRS and CDR2 YFSETQ. As DNA, the CDR3 is TGCGCCAGCAGCTTGATGGGGGTGGAAGAGACCCAGTACTTC. Protein: CASSLMGVEETQYF. The whole variable domain, filled in from reference TRBV5-1 and TRBJ2-5, reads KAGVTQTPRYLIKTRGQQVTLSCSPISGHRSVSWYQQTPGQGLQFLFEYFSETQRNKGNFPGRFSGRQFSNSRSEMNVSTLELGDSALYLCASSLMGVEETQYFGPGTRLLVL.

This clonotype was seen ten or more times. The chain has TRBV20-1 and TRBJ2-1; D is perhaps TRBD1 or TRBD2 (6 bases each). CDR1 and CDR2 from the germline V gene are DFQATT and SNEGSKA (reference sequence). The CDR3 is made up of 14 amino acids. Trimming removed 6 bases from V and 4 bases from J, with 16 bases in between. CDR3 bases: TGCAGTGCCCAGACGGGGGCGATGTACAATGAGCAGTTCTTC. It codes for CSAQTGAMYNEQFF.

V and J are TRBV6-2 or TRBV6-3 and TRBJ2-1, with D tentatively TRBD2 (6 bases). The CDR3 consists of 18 residues. Germline-derived CDR1 and CDR2 are MNHEY and SVGEGT. V lost 1 base and J 3 bases, leaving 19 bases between the germline ends. CDR3 DNA sequence: TGTGCCAGCAGTTACTACCTTATGAGGGCTAGCGACTACAATGAGCAGTTCTTC. Amino acid sequence: CASSYYLMRASDYNEQFF.

This clonotype was seen a handful of times. The V call is TRBV4-3, the J call TRBJ2-3; the D is unclear. The CDR3 is made up of 13 amino acids. Trimming took off 0 bases at V and 5 bases at J, with 6 bases between the two ends. CDR1 and CDR2 (germline): LGHNA, YSLEER. The CDR3 bases are TGCGCCAGCAGCCAAGATCAGAGAGATACGCAGTATTTT. Translated: CASSQDQRDTQYF.

The sample holds many counts of this clonotype. The chain employs TRBV2 and TRBJ2-3; 8 nucleotides align to TRBD2. Trimming took 4 bases from V and 5 from J; bases not matched to a gene: 5. Germline lookup yields CDR1 SNHLY and CDR2 FYNNEI. The CDR3 loop spans 14 amino acids. CDR3 nucleotide sequence: TGTGCCAGCAGTGGGCTAGCGGGTCGAGATACGCAGTATTTT. Translated: CASSGLAGRDTQYF.

This clonotype appeared a few times. At one boundary the junction diverges from the germline segment, which might be a read error. The genes are TRBV6-6 and TRBJ2-2; D is unclear. CDR1 MNHNY and CDR2 SVGAGI come from the germline V gene (reference sequence). The CDR3 covers 12 residues. In DNA form, the CDR3 reads TGTGCCAGCAATTACTACACCGGGGAGCTGTTTTTT. It yields the protein CASNYYTGELFF.

This clonotype occurred many times. The genes are TRBV11-1 and TRBJ2-1; D not certain. V was cut by 5 bases and J by 2 bases, with 13 bases left in between. This CDR3 is built from 15 residues. The germline V gene encodes CDR1 SGHAT and CDR2 FQDESV (reference sequence). The CDR3 loop reads CASSPPGYPYNEQFF. In DNA form, the CDR3 reads TGTGCCAGCAGCCCCCCGGGCTACCCCTACAATGAGCAGTTCTTC.

In this sample, this clonotype turned up many times. The chain uses TRBV3-1 and TRBJ2-3, with TRBD2 identical over 11 bases. Trimming at V came to 0 bases and at J to 2 bases, leaving 4 bases not matched to a gene. The CDR3 covers 17 residues. Germline CDR1 is LGHDT and CDR2 is YNNKEL (reference sequence). The CDR3 loop is CASSQDSGGANTDTQYF. The CDR3 DNA is TGTGCCAGCAGCCAAGATAGCGGGGGGGCGAACACAGATACGCAGTATTTT.

This clonotype was picked up many times. The chain links TRBV3-1 to TRBJ2-2; TRBD1 aligns across 7 bases. In germline, CDR1 is LGHDT, CDR2 YNNKEL (reference sequence). The CDR3 sequence is 14 residues long. The trim removed 4 bases at V and 6 bases at J, leaving 5 bases unmatched. The CDR3 nucleotides are TGTGCCAGCAGCCGACAGGGAAGTCCCGGGGAGCTGTTTTTT. Translation gives CASSRQGSPGELFF.

This clonotype was observed at least ten times. In DNA form, the CDR3 reads TGTGCCAGCTCACCACCCGGGTCGAGCTCCTACAATGAGCAGTTCTTC. Translating it yields CASSPPGSSSYNEQFF. The chain recombines TRBV18 with TRBJ2-1, with unresolved D. Trimming cost V 0 bases and J 0 bases, with 9 bases left between them. CDR1 and CDR2 (germline): KGHSH, LQKENI. CDR3 length: 16 residues. Complete variable domain (other parts from reference TRBV18 and TRBJ2-1): NAGVMQNPRHLVRRRGQEARLRCSPMKGHSHVYWYRQLPEEGLKFMVYLQKENIIDESGMPKERFSAEFPKEGPSILRIQQVVRGDSAAYFCASSPPGSSSYNEQFFGPGTRLTVL.

This clonotype has a count of ten or more. The V and J genes are TRBV7-9 and TRBJ1-1; D gene ambiguous. There are 14 residues in the CDR3. The ends were cut back, 5 bases at V and 4 bases at J, with 14 bases in the middle. Germline V lookup: CDR1 SEHNR, CDR2 FQNEAQ (reference sequence). CDR3: CASSPVEGVTEAFF. The CDR3, as DNA: TGTGCCAGCAGCCCAGTGGAGGGAGTCACTGAAGCTTTCTTT.

This clonotype was seen ten or more times. The V call is TRBV5-6, the J call TRBJ2-7, with D unclear. CDR1 and CDR2 from the germline V gene are SGHDT and YYEEEE. V shed 2 bases and J shed 2 bases, with 8 bases lying between them. This CDR3 spans 13 amino acids. Written as DNA, the CDR3 is TGTGCCAGCAGCTTTAGGAATGCCTACGAGCAGTACTTC. Translated: CASSFRNAYEQYF.